This T cell receptor (beta chain) was recorded in a study of cytomegalovirus exposure and HLA in healthy donors. Study observations and caveats: As a later analysis revealed, the rate of TCR association differed by HLA locus, with DRB1 most and HLA-C fewest.

Trimming left V 0 bases short and J 3 bases short, with 6 bases between. The CDR3 runs to 14 residues. Per the germline V gene, CDR1 is LNHNV and CDR2 is YYDKDF (reference sequence). The PCR ran on 60 Vbeta and 13 Jbeta primers. Some clones are missing from TCRdb's copy, which holds only in-frame ones; the method was immunoSEQ multiplex PCR. Of approximately 150,000 clones detected, approximately 82% appear once; the ten largest clones hold approximately 1.9%. In its sample, this clone was seen a few times. Its antigen is as yet unknown. Healthy bone marrow donors formed the donor group. The V and J genes are TRBV15 and TRBJ1-5, with D possibly TRBD1 on 5 matching bases. Sequenced: PBMCs. The sequence was collected from a woman aged 40 to 55 in good health and CMV-seronegative. The chain's CDR3 is CATSRDRVNQPQHF. In DNA, the CDR3 is TGTGCCACCAGCAGAGACAGGGTCAATCAGCCCCAGCATTTT.